The following is a TCR beta chain sequence with its context. The antigen remains unidentified. This sample was included in a study of long-term antiretroviral therapy in people with HIV. Findings of the study overall: ART preceded a rise in diversity that nonetheless stayed lower than in transplant donor controls. Clones that had undergone expansion before ART dominated the repertoire at all time points. Comparison with controls showed narrower CDR3 length ranges in HIV repertoires.

Treatment locations for all participants with HIV were in the United States. The authors ran the immunoSEQ assay, v3.0, at survey level. The assay was immunoSEQ multiplex PCR, and TCRdb's table has in-frame clones only and misses some. Of some 29,000 clones listed, 95% to 98% are singletons. V dropped 4 bases and J dropped 4 bases, with 20 bases sitting between them. The CDR3 is 17 residues long. Germline CDR1 is SEHNR and CDR2 is FQNEAQ (reference sequence). The sequence derives from a man aged 30-40 years with HIV. Sequenced material: unsorted PBMCs, taken 7.6 years after starting antiretroviral therapy. The chain joins TRBV7-9 to TRBJ1-3; D gene unclear. The CDR3 sequence is CASSSPLQTTLGNTIYF. CDR3 in DNA: TGTGCCAGCAGCTCGCCCCTACAGACTACCTTAGGAAACACCATATATTTT.